This record covers a single T cell receptor (beta chain). The CDR3 runs 11 residues. The V end was cut by 6 bases, the J end by 6 bases, with 8 bases between. Germline assignment: CDR1 SQVTM and CDR2 ANQGSEA. As originally analysed: Reference gene primer amplification in the assay estimated nucleated cell counts. Some clones are missing from TCRdb's copy, which holds only in-frame ones; the method was immunoSEQ multiplex PCR. That table furnishes V, J and clone size, whereas the DNA furnished D and trimming. This repertoire shows just over 250,000 clones, 75% to 90% found once; its top ten account for roughly 10%. Followed longitudinally, the Seattle patients had been enrolled during active infection. This sample is drawn from a study of blood T cell repertoires in COVID-19. For the study at large: The study drew acute and convalescent COVID-19 samples from the United States, Italy and Spain.

This clonotype originated in a woman in her 70s with COVID-19, enrolled during active disease. The chain carries TRBV29-1 and TRBJ2-2; D uncertain. Sequencing was performed on peripheral blood. CDR3 DNA sequence: TGCAGCGTCCTATCTCCCGGGGAGCTGTTTTTT. This gives the protein CSVLSPGELFF.